A single sample is the source of the 27 T cell receptor beta chains below, sequenced in a study of control samples from healthy donors and cancer patients. Profiling relied on immunoSEQ multiplex PCR, and the TCRdb table lists in-frame clones only, not all of them. Here the sample spans about 83,000 clones, 91% being singletons. The sample taken for sequencing was blood. The receptors shown here come from a man in his forties or fifties in good health.

The chain is built from TRBV3-1 (or the pseudogene TRBV3-2) and TRBJ2-7, with TRBD2 identical over 14 bases. The CDR3 loop spans 16 amino acids. Germline V lookup: CDR1 LGHDT, CDR2 YNNKEL (reference sequence). V dropped 4 bases and J dropped 5; count of bases not matched to a gene: 7. CDR3: CASSPGLAGANHEQYF. The CDR3 DNA sequence: TGTGCCAGCAGCCCGGGACTAGCGGGGGCTAACCACGAGCAGTACTTC.

This clone was seen a few times. CDR3 residues: CASSIRGAANYGYTF. Here the CDR3 DNA reads TGTGCCAGTAGTATACGGGGGGCCGCTAACTATGGCTACACCTTC. The chain uses TRBV19 and TRBJ1-2; TRBD1 might be the D (6 bases). The CDR3 contains 15 residues. Germline V gene data show CDR1 as LNHDA and CDR2 as SQIVND (reference sequence). Trimming took 2 bases from V and 0 from J, leaving 10 bases between them.

The chain joins TRBV28 to TRBJ1-5, with D possibly matching TRBD1 (6 bases). Germline assignment: CDR1 MDHEN and CDR2 SYDVKM. V was pared by 8 bases and J by 5 bases, with 19 bases between. CDR3 length: 15 amino acids. The CDR3: CASGTGAQVHQPQHF. For the CDR3, the DNA is TGTGCCAGCGGAACGGGGGCACAGGTTCATCAGCCCCAGCATTTT.

This chain uses TRBV2 with TRBJ1-2; 7 nucleotides line up with TRBD1. The CDR3 runs 13 residues. V lost 5 bases to trimming and J lost 6 bases; unmatched junction nucleotides: 6. Looked up from germline, CDR1 is SNHLY and CDR2 is FYNNEI. The CDR3 is CASSRTGLDGYTF. As DNA, the CDR3 is TGTGCCAGCAGTCGGACAGGACTAGATGGCTACACCTTC.

The chain joins TRBV19 to TRBJ1-5; D remains unclear. V gave up 3 bases and J gave up 0 bases, with 9 bases separating them. Germline values: CDR1 LNHDA, CDR2 SQIVND (reference sequence). This CDR3 is built from 15 residues. CDR3 sequence reads: CASSMSENSNQPQHF. CDR3 nucleotides: TGTGCCAGTAGTATGAGCGAGAATAGCAATCAGCCCCAGCATTTT.

This clone was counted a few times. The chain recombines TRBV19 with TRBJ1-2, with 7 bases aligning to TRBD1. Germline V gene data show CDR1 as LNHDA and CDR2 as SQIVND (reference sequence). Germline trimming cut 5 bases from V and 3 bases from J; bases unmatched to any gene: 15. The CDR3 runs 17 residues. CDR3 bases: TGTGCCAGTAGTGCCCGGGACAGCCTAGGTCCTTACTATGGCTACACCTTC. Translation gives CASSARDSLGPYYGYTF. The full variable domain, completed using reference TRBV19 and TRBJ1-2, is DGGITQSPKYLFRKEGQNVTLSCEQNLNHDAMYWYRQDPGQGLRLIYYSQIVNDFQKGDIAEGYSVSREKKESFPLTVTSAQKNPTAFYLCASSARDSLGPYYGYTFGSGTRLTVV.

This clone was seen only a few times. This chain uses TRBV5-6 with TRBJ1-2; D gene uncertain. The germline CDR1 and CDR2 sequences are SGHDT and YYEEEE. There are 15 residues in the CDR3. The germline V and J ends were trimmed by 1 base and 5 bases, with 15 bases remaining between them. The CDR3, as DNA: TGTGCCAGCAGCTTGCCCCGGGCCCCTAGGTATGGCTACACCTTC. It yields the protein CASSLPRAPRYGYTF. The whole variable domain, filled in from reference TRBV5-6 and TRBJ1-2, reads DAGVTQSPTHLIKTRGQQVTLRCSPKSGHDTVSWYQQALGQGPQFIFQYYEEEERQRGNFPDRFSGHQFPNYSSELNVNALLLGDSALYLCASSLPRAPRYGYTFGSGTRLTVV.

The chain has TRBV5-6 and TRBJ1-6; no clear D gene. Trimming cost V 0 bases and J 6 bases, with 13 bases left between them. Germline V gives CDR1 SGHDT, CDR2 YYEEEE. The CDR3 loop spans 16 amino acids. CDR3 DNA sequence: TGTGCCAGCAGCTTGGGCCCGAAGGGCGGTAATTCACCCCTCCACTTT. It codes for CASSLGPKGGNSPLHF.

The CDR3 DNA reads TGTGCCAGTAGTGTCTATACAGGGGCCACTGAAGCTTTCTTT. This sequence encodes CASSVYTGATEAFF. The chain uses TRBV19 and TRBJ1-1; 7 nucleotides match TRBD1. The ends lost 5 bases at V and 4 bases at J; junction bases unmatched: 7. CDR1 and CDR2 from the germline V gene are LNHDA and SQIVND (reference sequence). This CDR3 is 14 amino acids long. Supplemented by reference TRBV19 and TRBJ1-1, the full variable domain reads DGGITQSPKYLFRKEGQNVTLSCEQNLNHDAMYWYRQDPGQGLRLIYYSQIVNDFQKGDIAEGYSVSREKKESFPLTVTSAQKNPTAFYLCASSVYTGATEAFFGQGTRLTVV.

The chain combines TRBV6-5 with TRBJ1-2; the D is unclear. CDR1 MNHEY and CDR2 SVGAGI come from the germline V gene. The CDR3 loop spans 14 amino acids. Trimming removed 2 bases at V and 1 base at J, with 8 bases between. CDR3 sequence reads: CASSYKWGNYGYTF. In DNA form, the CDR3 reads TGTGCCAGCAGTTACAAGTGGGGTAACTATGGCTACACCTTC.

This sequence joins TRBV7-9 and TRBJ1-6; unclear D gene. Germline V lookup: CDR1 SEHNR, CDR2 FQNEAQ (reference sequence). This CDR3 is built from 16 residues. V lost 1 base and J lost 7, with 14 bases in between. The CDR3 coding sequence is TGTGCCAGCAGCTTAGTTTCCAGCGGCGGAAATTCACCCCTCCACTTT. This translates into CASSLVSSGGNSPLHF.

The gene calls are TRBV4-1 and TRBJ2-7, with D unresolved. CDR1 and CDR2 from the germline V gene are MGHRA and YSYEKL. CDR3 length equals 14 residues. Trimming removed 1 base from V and 2 bases from J, with 9 bases in between. The CDR3 coding sequence is TGCGCCAGCAGCCAAGTAGCCAGGACCTACGAGCAGTACTTC. Its translation: CASSQVARTYEQYF.

This clone occurred once. The chain joins TRBV5-6 to TRBJ2-3; D is perhaps TRBD1 or TRBD2 (5 bases each). From germline, CDR1 is SGHDT and CDR2 YYEEEE. V was shortened by 0 bases and J by 5 bases, with 13 bases between the two germline ends. The CDR3 totals 15 residues. The CDR3 loop reads CASSLEGTPRDTQYF. The CDR3 bases are TGTGCCAGCAGCTTGGAAGGGACCCCAAGAGATACGCAGTATTTT.

The chain links TRBV7-2 to TRBJ1-1; D not resolved. V was clipped by 1 base and J by 10 bases, with 16 bases between them. Germline CDR1 reads SGHTA; CDR2 reads FQGNSA. This CDR3 is built from 14 residues. This CDR3 reads CASSLDSRSMRAFF. In nucleotides, the CDR3 is TGTGCCAGCAGCTTAGATTCGAGGAGTATGAGAGCTTTCTTT.

This sequence joins TRBV14 and TRBJ1-3; no clear D gene. The V end lost 3 bases, the J end lost 0 bases, and 9 bases lay between the germline ends. CDR1 is SGHDN, CDR2 FVKESK, per germline. The CDR3 covers 15 residues. CDR3 nucleotide sequence: TGTGCCAGCAGCCACTTTCAAAGCTCTGGAAACACCATATATTTT. This gives the protein CASSHFQSSGNTIYF.

The chain recombines TRBV5-6 with TRBJ1-4; D is perhaps TRBD1 (5 bases). The CDR3 is 13 amino acids. CDR1 and CDR2 from the germline V gene are SGHDT and YYEEEE. Trimming pared 7 bases from V and 6 bases from J, leaving 13 bases between. CDR3 in DNA: TGTGCCAGCTGGGGCCCGCGGGATGAAAAACTGTTTTTT. Protein sequence: CASWGPRDEKLFF.

The chain recombines TRBV12-5 with TRBJ1-1; D is undetermined. CDR1 is LGHNT, CDR2 FRNRAP, per germline. CDR3 length equals 13 residues. The germline V and J ends were trimmed by 6 bases and 1 base, with 9 bases remaining between them. CDR3 protein: CASGEGRNTEAFF. CDR3 DNA: TGTGCTAGTGGGGAAGGTCGGAACACTGAAGCTTTCTTT.

The chain combines TRBV12-3 or TRBV12-4 with TRBJ1-2; maybe TRBD1 (5 bases). The CDR3 loop spans 13 amino acids. V lost 3 bases and J 8 bases, leaving 13 bases between the germline ends. The CDR3 loop reads CASSFETAMGYTF. CDR3 nucleotide sequence: TGTGCCAGCAGTTTTGAGACAGCTATGGGCTACACCTTC.

The chain has TRBV27 and TRBJ1-1; D not resolved. V gave up 6 bases and J gave up 2 bases, with 7 bases separating them. There are 12 residues in the CDR3. Germline CDR1 reads MNHEY; CDR2 reads SMNVEV (reference sequence). This chain's CDR3 is CASRRTNTEAFF. The CDR3 nucleotides read TGTGCCAGCAGAAGGACTAACACTGAAGCTTTCTTT.

The gene calls are TRBV4-2 and TRBJ1-2; 8 bases fit TRBD1. With 1 base clipped from V and 6 bases from J, the junction kept 4 bases outside the gene matches. Germline V gene data show CDR1 as LGHNA and CDR2 as YNFKEQ. The CDR3 spans 14 residues. CDR3 sequence (DNA): TGTGCCAGCAGCCAAGGGCAGGGGGCGGATGGCTACACCTTC. Its protein is CASSQGQGADGYTF.

The rearrangement joins TRBV3-1 (or the pseudogene TRBV3-2) to TRBJ1-4; D gene unclear. There are 14 residues in the CDR3. Germline assignment: CDR1 LGHDT and CDR2 YNNKEL (reference sequence). The V and J ends lost 3 bases and 7 bases respectively, with 12 bases between them. In DNA, the CDR3 is TGTGCCAGCAGCCAGGACCCACGAAGTGAAAAACTGTTTTTT. Amino acid sequence: CASSQDPRSEKLFF.

This chain joins TRBV28 and TRBJ1-5; D remains ambiguous. Germline CDR1 is MDHEN and CDR2 is SYDVKM. The ends were cut back, 6 bases at V and 5 bases at J, with 17 bases in the middle. The CDR3 spans 15 residues. This CDR3 is CASRSSRSGYQPQHF. The CDR3 DNA reads as TGTGCCAGCAGGTCAAGTAGATCTGGATATCAGCCCCAGCATTTT.

The chain uses TRBV20-1 and TRBJ1-1; D remains unclear. V was pared by 0 bases and J by 10 bases, with 9 bases between. The CDR3 consists of 11 residues. Germline V gene sequence: CDR1 DFQATT, CDR2 SNEGSKA (reference sequence). The DNA of the CDR3 is TGCAGTGCTAGAGACTACACGAGAGCTTTCTTT. Protein sequence: CSARDYTRAFF.

The J gene is TRBJ1-6, the V gene TRBV2; D is perhaps TRBD1 (5 bases). V was clipped by 11 bases and J by 2 bases, with 16 bases between them. The germline CDR1 and CDR2 sequences are SNHLY and FYNNEI. The CDR3 runs to 15 residues. CDR3 amino acids: CAGTVGDAYNSPLHF. DNA for the CDR3: TGTGCCGGCACAGTGGGGGACGCCTATAATTCACCCCTCCACTTT.

This chain uses TRBV2 with TRBJ2-2; 7 bases line up with TRBD1. This CDR3 comprises 16 residues. V lost 3 bases to trimming and J lost 1 base; unmatched junction nucleotides: 5. Germline assignment: CDR1 SNHLY and CDR2 FYNNEI. CDR3 nucleotide sequence: TGTGCCAGCAGTGACAGAGGACAGGTGAACACCGGGGAGCTGTTTTTT. Its translation: CASSDRGQVNTGELFF.

The CDR3 sequence is CATYETVNTEAFF. In nucleotides, the CDR3 is TGTGCCACCTACGAGACGGTGAACACTGAAGCTTTCTTT. The V call is TRBV12-3 or TRBV12-4, the J call TRBJ1-1, with no clear D. Between the trimmed V and J ends, which lost 10 bases and 0 bases, there was a span of 12 bases. The CDR3 is made up of 13 amino acids.

This sequence joins TRBV5-1 and TRBJ2-7, with 9 positions matching TRBD2. The germline V gene has CDR1 SGHRS and CDR2 YFSETQ. The CDR3 length is 14 residues. V trimming: 4 bases; J trimming: 4 bases; junction bases outside the gene matches: 6. Here the CDR3 DNA reads TGCGCCAGCAGCCTGAGCGGGGGGCATTACGAGCAGTACTTC. Translation gives CASSLSGGHYEQYF.